What follows is one T cell receptor beta chain and its context. What it recognizes is unknown. The CDR3 covers 13 residues. Trimming shortened V by 5 bases and J by 3 bases, and 11 bases separated the two germline ends. CDR1 SEHNR and CDR2 FQNEAQ come from the germline V gene (reference sequence). This entry comes from a study of cytomegalovirus exposure and HLA in healthy donors. Study results and limitations: In a later analysis, at a false discovery rate of 0.05, 15,000 to 20,000 TCR beta sequences matched HLA alleles. On later analysis, the bulk of CMV-associated TCR beta chains appeared to be HLA-restricted. There were 150 to 200 TCR beta chains listed as cytomegalovirus-associated.

Among the donors, all were healthy bone marrow donors. Primers included in the PCR were 60 Vbeta and 13 Jbeta primers. Repertoires were generated with immunoSEQ multiplex PCR, while TCRdb's copy carries only in-frame clones and drops some. The table includes 150,000 to 200,000 clones, roughly 85% detected once. The receptor comes from a middle-aged woman in good health and CMV-seronegative. Sequencing was carried out using PBMCs. The gene calls are TRBV7-9 and TRBJ2-7; no clear D gene. The CDR3: CASSARTRYEQYF. The CDR3 DNA is TGTGCCAGCAGCGCGAGAACCCGCTACGAGCAGTACTTC. Filled out from reference TRBV7-9 and TRBJ2-7, the complete variable domain reads DTGVSQNPRHKITKRGQNVTFRCDPISEHNRLYWYRQTLGQGPEFLTYFQNEAQLEKSRLLSDRFSAERPKGSFSTLEIQRTEQGDSAMYLCASSARTRYEQYFGPGTRLTVT.